Listed here are 18 T cell receptor beta chains from one sample, sequenced in a study of cytomegalovirus exposure and HLA in healthy donors. The primer mix had 60 Vbeta and 13 Jbeta primers. Sequencing was performed with immunoSEQ multiplex PCR; in TCRdb, only in-frame clones are kept and a portion is missing. The table has 150,000 to 200,000 clones, approximately 80% seen once. The sequenced sample was PBMCs. Receptors were obtained from a man aged 40-49 years in good health and CMV-seropositive.

Only one count was recorded for this clone. This chain joins TRBV18 and TRBJ2-2; a possible D gene is TRBD2 (6 bases). The CDR3 has 15 residues. Germline CDR1 reads KGHSH; CDR2 reads LQKENI. Trimming stripped 5 bases from V and 3 bases from J, with 13 bases between. The CDR3 sequence: CASSANGGDTGELFF. For the CDR3, the DNA is TGTGCCAGCTCAGCTAATGGAGGGGACACCGGGGAGCTGTTTTTT.

This clone was seen a few times. This chain joins TRBV11-2 and TRBJ2-7; D possibly corresponds to TRBD2 (6 bases). The germline V gene has CDR1 SGHAT and CDR2 FQNNGV. The CDR3 is 15 residues long. Deletions cut 4 bases from V and 4 bases from J, with 17 bases between. The CDR3 DNA sequence: TGTGCCAGCAGCTCGTCTACCTATGGGGGGTACGAGCAGTACTTC. Its translation is CASSSSTYGGYEQYF.

The J gene is TRBJ2-5, the V gene TRBV5-1; D might be TRBD2 (6 bases). The germline V gene encodes CDR1 SGHRS and CDR2 YFSETQ. The CDR3 is made up of 14 amino acids. Deletions cut 0 bases from V and 2 bases from J, with 8 bases between. The CDR3 region is CASSLGGAQETQYF. CDR3 coding DNA: TGCGCCAGCAGCTTGGGCGGGGCGCAAGAGACCCAGTACTTC.

This chain links TRBV6-1 with TRBJ1-4; D is unclear. V shed 2 bases and J shed 7 bases, with 8 bases lying between them. Germline CDR1 is MNHNS and CDR2 is SASEGT. The length of the CDR3 is 13 residues. The CDR3 region is CASSEIGAEKLFF. Here the CDR3 DNA reads TGTGCCAGCAGTGAAATCGGAGCTGAAAAACTGTTTTTT.

V gene TRBV29-1 combines with J gene TRBJ2-3, with TRBD1 matching over 11 bases. V gave up 7 bases and J gave up 4 bases; unmatched junction bases: 4. Germline V gives CDR1 SQVTM, CDR2 ANQGSEA. The CDR3 extends over 13 amino acids. The CDR3 DNA follows: TGCAGCGCCGGGACAGGGGGTCCAGATACGCAGTATTTT. Translated, it gives CSAGTGGPDTQYF.

This clone has only a few counts. V is TRBV19 and J is TRBJ1-4, with D possibly matching TRBD1 (5 bases). V was cut by 7 bases and J by 6 bases, with 18 bases left in between. Germline V gives CDR1 LNHDA, CDR2 SQIVND (reference sequence). This CDR3 contains 15 residues. CDR3: CASTDRGAGDEKLFF. In nucleotides, the CDR3 is TGTGCCAGTACTGATAGGGGCGCTGGGGATGAAAAACTGTTTTTT.

The chain combines TRBV6-1 with TRBJ2-4, with TRBD1 as a possible D gene (5 bases). Trimming shortened V by 2 bases and J by 11 bases, and 13 bases separated the two germline ends. CDR1 and CDR2 (germline): MNHNS, SASEGT. This CDR3 spans 13 amino acids. The CDR3 is CASSEPTRQFQYF. The CDR3 DNA sequence: TGTGCCAGCAGTGAACCAACAAGACAGTTTCAGTACTTC.

V is TRBV5-1 and J is TRBJ2-3; 7 bases map to TRBD1. Trimming cost V 5 bases and J 2 bases; bases outside gene matches: 5. Looked up from germline, CDR1 is SGHRS and CDR2 is YFSETQ. The CDR3 is 14 residues long. The CDR3 nucleotides are TGCGCCAGCAGGGGACAGCTTAACACAGATACGCAGTATTTT. Protein: CASRGQLNTDTQYF. The complete variable domain, with remaining parts taken from reference TRBV5-1 and TRBJ2-3, reads KAGVTQTPRYLIKTRGQQVTLSCSPISGHRSVSWYQQTPGQGLQFLFEYFSETQRNKGNFPGRFSGRQFSNSRSEMNVSTLELGDSALYLCASRGQLNTDTQYFGPGTRLTVL.

The sample holds one count of this clone. CDR3 residues: CASSFRGREDTQYF. CDR3 DNA sequence: TGTGCCAGCAGCTTCCGGGGAAGGGAAGATACGCAGTATTTT. The chain combines TRBV7-9 with TRBJ2-3, with D possibly being TRBD2 (5 bases). Germline CDR1 and CDR2: SEHNR and FQNEAQ (reference sequence). The V gene lost 3 bases and the J gene lost 5 bases, with 12 bases spanning the gap. The CDR3 spans 14 residues.

The chain employs TRBV6-5 and TRBJ1-3, with D unclear. Deletions cut 4 bases from V and 8 bases from J, with 6 bases between. Germline lookup yields CDR1 MNHEY and CDR2 SVGAGI. CDR3 length: 11 residues. The CDR3 protein is CASSSGYTIYF. CDR3 DNA: TGTGCCAGCAGTTCCGGGTACACCATATATTTT.

The rearrangement links TRBV19 to TRBJ1-2, with D tentatively TRBD1 (6 bases). Trimming removed 7 bases from V and 2 bases from J, with 11 bases in between. This CDR3 comprises 13 residues. Looked up from germline, CDR1 is LNHDA and CDR2 is SQIVND (reference sequence). CDR3 amino acids: CASTPGQNYGYTF. CDR3 in DNA: TGTGCCAGTACCCCTGGACAGAACTATGGCTACACCTTC.

This clone was counted once. The chain employs TRBV5-1 and TRBJ2-5; D might be TRBD2 (5 bases). This CDR3 has 15 residues. V was clipped by 3 bases and J by 0 bases, with 12 bases between them. CDR1 is SGHRS, CDR2 YFSETQ, per germline. The CDR3 protein is CASSSGNVYQETQYF. The CDR3 DNA follows: TGCGCCAGCAGCTCCGGGAACGTCTACCAAGAGACCCAGTACTTC.

The J gene is TRBJ2-2, the V gene TRBV9, with a possible D match to TRBD1 (5 bases). CDR3 size: 18 residues. Germline V gene lookup returns CDR1 SGDLS and CDR2 YYNGEE. V gave up 0 bases and J gave up 6 bases, with 21 bases separating them. CDR3 in DNA: TGTGCCAGCAGCGTAGCTAAGGGGAAGCCGGCAAACGCCGGGGAGCTGTTTTTT. Amino acid sequence: CASSVAKGKPANAGELFF.

The chain recombines TRBV5-6 with TRBJ2-2, with TRBD2 matching over 12 bases. The germline V gene encodes CDR1 SGHDT and CDR2 YYEEEE. The length of the CDR3 is 17 residues. V shed 1 base and J 6 bases; nucleotides not matched to a gene: 7. The chain's CDR3 is CASSLLSGLAGSGELFF. The CDR3 nucleotides are TGTGCCAGCAGCTTGCTATCAGGACTAGCGGGATCCGGGGAGCTGTTTTTT. Full variable domain (outside the CDR3, taken from reference TRBV5-6 and TRBJ2-2): DAGVTQSPTHLIKTRGQQVTLRCSPKSGHDTVSWYQQALGQGPQFIFQYYEEEERQRGNFPDRFSGHQFPNYSSELNVNALLLGDSALYLCASSLLSGLAGSGELFFGEGSRLTVL.

This chain connects TRBV13 to TRBJ1-1; TRBD1 aligns across 7 bases. Germline V CDR1 and CDR2: PRHDT, FYEKMQ (reference sequence). J lost 0 bases, V lost 5 bases, and 9 bases had no gene match. The CDR3 contains 16 residues. CDR3 coding DNA: TGTGCCAGCAGCCGTACCGAGACAGGGTTGAACACTGAAGCTTTCTTT. Protein product: CASSRTETGLNTEAFF.

This chain uses TRBV10-1 with TRBJ1-5, with TRBD1 matching over 7 bases. The CDR3 sequence is 18 residues long. The V and J ends lost 1 base and 1 base, in that order; junction bases with no gene match: 10. From germline, CDR1 is WNHNN and CDR2 SYGVQD (reference sequence). CDR3 amino acids: CASSEFPGGLGSNQPQHF. The DNA for the CDR3 is TGCGCCAGCAGTGAGTTCCCAGGGGGTTTAGGAAGCAATCAGCCCCAGCATTTT.

This chain uses TRBV5-6 with TRBJ1-1, with D possibly matching TRBD1 (5 bases). V shed 4 bases and J shed 7 bases, with 14 bases lying between them. Germline V gene lookup returns CDR1 SGHDT and CDR2 YYEEEE. CDR3 length: 13 residues. This CDR3 reads CASSLGGAVEAFF. The CDR3 DNA reads as TGTGCCAGCAGCCTTGGAGGGGCCGTTGAAGCTTTCTTT.

V and J are TRBV28 and TRBJ1-5; tentatively, D is TRBD1 (5 bases). Germline CDR1 reads MDHEN; CDR2 reads SYDVKM. Trimming cost V 5 bases and J 3 bases, with 14 bases left between them. This CDR3 is 15 amino acids long. In DNA form, the CDR3 reads TGTGCCAGCAGTGGAATGACAGTCTACAATCAGCCCCAGCATTTT. Its translation: CASSGMTVYNQPQHF.